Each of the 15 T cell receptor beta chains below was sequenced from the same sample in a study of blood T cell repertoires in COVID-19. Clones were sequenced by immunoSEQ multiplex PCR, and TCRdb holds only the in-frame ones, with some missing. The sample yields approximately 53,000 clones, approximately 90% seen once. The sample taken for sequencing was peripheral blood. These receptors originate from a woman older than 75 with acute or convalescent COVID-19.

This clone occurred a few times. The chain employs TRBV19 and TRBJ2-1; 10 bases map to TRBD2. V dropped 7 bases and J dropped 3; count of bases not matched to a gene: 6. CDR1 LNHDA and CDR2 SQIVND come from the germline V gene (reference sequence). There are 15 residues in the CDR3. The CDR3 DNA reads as TGTGCCAGTACCTCCTTAGCGGGAGGCTACAATGAGCAGTTCTTC. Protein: CASTSLAGGYNEQFF. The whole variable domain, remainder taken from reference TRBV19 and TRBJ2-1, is DGGITQSPKYLFRKEGQNVTLSCEQNLNHDAMYWYRQDPGQGLRLIYYSQIVNDFQKGDIAEGYSVSREKKESFPLTVTSAQKNPTAFYLCASTSLAGGYNEQFFGPGTRLTVL.

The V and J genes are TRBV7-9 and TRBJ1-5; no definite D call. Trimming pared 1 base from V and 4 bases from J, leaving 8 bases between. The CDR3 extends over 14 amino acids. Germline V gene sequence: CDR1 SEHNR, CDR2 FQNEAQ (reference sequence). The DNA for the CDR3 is TGTGCCAGCAGCTTAGTCAGCGATAATCAGCCCCAGCATTTT. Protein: CASSLVSDNQPQHF.

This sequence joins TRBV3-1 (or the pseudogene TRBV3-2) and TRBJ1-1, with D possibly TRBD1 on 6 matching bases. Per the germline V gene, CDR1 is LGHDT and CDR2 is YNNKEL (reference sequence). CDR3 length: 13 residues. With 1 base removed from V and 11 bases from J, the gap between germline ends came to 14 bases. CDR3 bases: TGTGCCAGCAGCCAAGGGCAGGGGACGAGGGCTTTCTTT. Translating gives CASSQGQGTRAFF.

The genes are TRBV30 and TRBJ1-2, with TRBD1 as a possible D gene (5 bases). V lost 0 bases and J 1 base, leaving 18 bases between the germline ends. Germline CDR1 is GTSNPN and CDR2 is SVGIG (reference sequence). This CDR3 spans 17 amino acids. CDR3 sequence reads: CAWSVGEGVLGNYGYTF. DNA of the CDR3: TGTGCCTGGAGTGTTGGGGAAGGGGTACTGGGTAACTATGGCTACACCTTC.

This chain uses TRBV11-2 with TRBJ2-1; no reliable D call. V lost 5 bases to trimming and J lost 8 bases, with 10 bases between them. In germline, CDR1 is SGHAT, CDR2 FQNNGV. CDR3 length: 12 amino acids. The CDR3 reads CASSPNYDEQFF. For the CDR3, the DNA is TGTGCCAGCAGCCCCAACTATGATGAGCAGTTCTTC.

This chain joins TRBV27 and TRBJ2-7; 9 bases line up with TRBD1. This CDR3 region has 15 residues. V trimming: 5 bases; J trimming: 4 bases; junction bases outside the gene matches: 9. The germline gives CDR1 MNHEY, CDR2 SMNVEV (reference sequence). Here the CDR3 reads CASSPRRDRVYEQYF. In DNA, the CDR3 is TGTGCCAGCAGTCCCCGCCGGGACAGGGTATACGAGCAGTACTTC.

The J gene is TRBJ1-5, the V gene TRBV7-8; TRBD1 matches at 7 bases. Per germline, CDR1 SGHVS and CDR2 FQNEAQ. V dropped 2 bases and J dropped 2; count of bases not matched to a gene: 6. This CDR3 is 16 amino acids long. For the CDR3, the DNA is TGTGCCAGCAGCTTAATGGGACAGCGGGGCAATCAGCCCCAGCATTTT. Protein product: CASSLMGQRGNQPQHF.

CDR3 amino acids: CASSLRGQSYEQYF. The CDR3 nucleotides read TGTGCCAGCAGTTTAAGGGGACAGTCCTACGAGCAGTACTTC. The chain carries TRBV27 and TRBJ2-7; 7 bases are a match to TRBD1. Per germline, CDR1 MNHEY and CDR2 SMNVEV (reference sequence). Trimming removed 2 bases from V and 1 base from J; junction bases left unmatched: 2. This CDR3 has 14 amino acids.

The CDR3 DNA reads as TGTGCCAGCACCGCTTCGGGGACCGGGACTAGCGGGAGCTACGAGCAGTACTTC. Amino acids: CASTASGTGTSGSYEQYF. The V gene is TRBV25-1, the J gene TRBJ2-7, with 14 positions matching TRBD2. Germline-derived CDR1 and CDR2 are MGHDK and SYGVNS. J gave up 3 bases and V 7 bases, and 14 bases lay outside the gene matches. This CDR3 is 18 amino acids long.

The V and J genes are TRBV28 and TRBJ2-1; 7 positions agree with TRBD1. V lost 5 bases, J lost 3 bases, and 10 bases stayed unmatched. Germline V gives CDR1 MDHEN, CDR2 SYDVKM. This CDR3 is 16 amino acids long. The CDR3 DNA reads TGTGCCAGCAGTGCCCCGACAGGGTATCGCTACAATGAGCAGTTCTTC. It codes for CASSAPTGYRYNEQFF.

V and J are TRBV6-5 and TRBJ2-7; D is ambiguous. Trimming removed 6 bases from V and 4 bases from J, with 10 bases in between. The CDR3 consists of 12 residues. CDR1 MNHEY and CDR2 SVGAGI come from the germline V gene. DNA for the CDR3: TGTGCCAGCAGCCTTAATAGTTACGAGCAGTACTTC. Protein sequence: CASSLNSYEQYF.

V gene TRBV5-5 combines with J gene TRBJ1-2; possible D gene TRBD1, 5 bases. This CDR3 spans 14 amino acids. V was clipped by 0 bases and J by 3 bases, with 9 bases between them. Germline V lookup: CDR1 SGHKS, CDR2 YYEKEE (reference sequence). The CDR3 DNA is TGTGCCAGCAGCTTGGGTCCCAGGGACTATGGCTACACCTTC. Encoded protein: CASSLGPRDYGYTF.

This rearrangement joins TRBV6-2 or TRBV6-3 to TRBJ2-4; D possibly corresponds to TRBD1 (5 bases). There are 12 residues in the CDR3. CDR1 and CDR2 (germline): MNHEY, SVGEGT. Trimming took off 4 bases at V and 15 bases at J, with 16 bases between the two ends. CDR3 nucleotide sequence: TGTGCCAGCAGTTCCTTTCAGGGTGATGGGTACTTC. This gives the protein CASSSFQGDGYF.

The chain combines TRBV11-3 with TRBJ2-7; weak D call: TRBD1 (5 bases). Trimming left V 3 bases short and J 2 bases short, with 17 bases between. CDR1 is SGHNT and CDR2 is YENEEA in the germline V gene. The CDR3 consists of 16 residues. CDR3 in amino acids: CASSLDLSDTPYEQYF. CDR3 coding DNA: TGTGCCAGCAGCTTGGATCTGTCGGACACCCCCTACGAGCAGTACTTC.

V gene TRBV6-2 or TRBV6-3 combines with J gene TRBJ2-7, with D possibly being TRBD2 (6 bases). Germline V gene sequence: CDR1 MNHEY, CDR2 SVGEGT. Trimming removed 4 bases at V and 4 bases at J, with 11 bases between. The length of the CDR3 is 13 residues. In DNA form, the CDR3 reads TGTGCCAGCAGTTTGGGGGGAGGATACGAGCAGTACTTC. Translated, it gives CASSLGGGYEQYF.